This TCR beta chain originates from a study of shared clonotypes between healthy human individuals. Both subsets, CD45RA+ naive and CD45RA-negative memory, were split from the CD4+ cells. The repertoire was sequenced with immunoSEQ multiplex PCR; TCRdb's copy has only in-frame clones and lacks some. Of about 2.4 million clones in the sample, more than 90% were seen once. Trimming took off 8 bases at V and 2 bases at J, with 15 bases between the two ends. Germline V gene lookup returns CDR1 SGHAT and CDR2 FQNNGV. CDR3 length: 14 amino acids. The chain uses TRBV11-2 and TRBJ1-2; perhaps TRBD1 as D (5 bases). The clonotype originates from a man in his late teens or twenties in good health. Sample: naive CD4+ T cells sorted from blood. Subset: CD45RA+ positively selected. The DNA for the CDR3 is TGTGCCAGCGCCTACTCACAGGAGAACTATGGCTACACCTTC. It codes for CASAYSQENYGYTF.